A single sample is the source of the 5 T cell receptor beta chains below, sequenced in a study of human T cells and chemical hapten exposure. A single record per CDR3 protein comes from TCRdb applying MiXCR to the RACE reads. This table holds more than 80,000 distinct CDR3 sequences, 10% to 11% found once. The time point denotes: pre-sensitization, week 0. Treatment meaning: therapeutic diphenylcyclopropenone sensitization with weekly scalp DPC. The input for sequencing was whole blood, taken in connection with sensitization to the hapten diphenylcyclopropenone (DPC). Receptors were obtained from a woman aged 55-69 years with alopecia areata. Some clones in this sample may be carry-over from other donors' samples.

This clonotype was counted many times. As DNA, the CDR3 is TGCAGCGTTCGACTAGCGGGGTTCTCCGGGGAGCTGTTTTTT. It specifies CSVRLAGFSGELFF. V and J are TRBV29-1 and TRBJ2-2; 11 bases map to TRBD2. This CDR3 is 14 amino acids long. Germline-derived CDR1 and CDR2 are SQVTM and ANQGSEA. The ends lost 5 bases at V and 6 bases at J; junction bases unmatched: 5.

This chain's CDR3 is CASSQGQVPNQPQHF. DNA of the CDR3: TGTGCCAGCAGCCAAGGTCAGGTGCCCAATCAGCCCCAGCATTTT. The chain joins TRBV3-1 to TRBJ1-5; D is unresolved. The CDR3 is made up of 15 amino acids. CDR1 and CDR2 (germline): LGHDT, YNNKEL (reference sequence). V dropped 1 base and J dropped 3 bases, with 10 bases sitting between them.

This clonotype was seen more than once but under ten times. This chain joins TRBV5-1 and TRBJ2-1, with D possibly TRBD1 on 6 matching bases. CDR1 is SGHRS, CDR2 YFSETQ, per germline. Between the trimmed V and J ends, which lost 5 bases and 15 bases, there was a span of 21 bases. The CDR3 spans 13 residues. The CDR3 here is CASRASGTGNRFF. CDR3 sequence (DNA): TGCGCCAGCAGGGCGTCTGGTACAGGGAATCGGTTCTTC.

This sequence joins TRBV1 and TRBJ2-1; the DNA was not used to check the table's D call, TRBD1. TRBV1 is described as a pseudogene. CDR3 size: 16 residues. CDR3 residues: CTSSQGWGGTYNEQFF. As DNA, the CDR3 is TGCACCAGCAGCCAAGGATGGGGGGGAACCTACAATGAGCAGTTCTTC.

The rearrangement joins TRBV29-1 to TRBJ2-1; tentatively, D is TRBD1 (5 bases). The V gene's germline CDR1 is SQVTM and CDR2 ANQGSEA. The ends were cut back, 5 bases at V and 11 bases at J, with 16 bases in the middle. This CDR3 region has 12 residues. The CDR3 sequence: CSVYRDSVKQFF. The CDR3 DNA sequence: TGCAGCGTTTACCGCGACAGCGTTAAGCAGTTCTTC.